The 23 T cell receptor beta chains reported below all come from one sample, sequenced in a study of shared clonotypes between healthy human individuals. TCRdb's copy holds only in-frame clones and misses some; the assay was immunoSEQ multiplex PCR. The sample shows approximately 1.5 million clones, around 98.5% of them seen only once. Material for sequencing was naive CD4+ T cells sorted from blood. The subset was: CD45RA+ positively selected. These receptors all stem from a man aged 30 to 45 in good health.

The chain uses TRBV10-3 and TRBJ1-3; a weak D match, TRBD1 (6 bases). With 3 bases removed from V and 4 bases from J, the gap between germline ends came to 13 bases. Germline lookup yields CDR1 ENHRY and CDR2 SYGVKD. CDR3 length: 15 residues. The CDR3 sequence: CAISDLGAAGNTIYF. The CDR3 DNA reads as TGTGCCATCAGTGACCTGGGGGCTGCAGGAAACACCATATATTTT.

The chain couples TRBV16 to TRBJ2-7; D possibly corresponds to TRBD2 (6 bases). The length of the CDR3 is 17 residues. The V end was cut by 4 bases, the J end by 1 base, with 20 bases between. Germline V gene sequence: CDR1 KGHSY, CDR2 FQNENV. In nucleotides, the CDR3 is TGTGCCAGCAGCCGGGCCCCCGCGGGGCAGGGTTCCTACGAGCAGTACTTC. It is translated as CASSRAPAGQGSYEQYF.

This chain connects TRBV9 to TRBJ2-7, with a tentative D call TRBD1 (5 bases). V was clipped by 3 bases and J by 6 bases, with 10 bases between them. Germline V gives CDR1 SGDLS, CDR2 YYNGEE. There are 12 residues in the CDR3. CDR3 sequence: CASSARVSEQYF. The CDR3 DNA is TGTGCCAGCAGCGCCAGGGTTTCCGAGCAGTACTTC.

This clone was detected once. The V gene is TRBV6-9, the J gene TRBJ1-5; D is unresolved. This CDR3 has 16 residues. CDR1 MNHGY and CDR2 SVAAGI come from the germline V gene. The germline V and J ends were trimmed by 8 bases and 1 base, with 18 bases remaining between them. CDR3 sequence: CASLDEELTSNQPQHF. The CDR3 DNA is TGTGCCAGCCTTGACGAGGAGCTTACAAGCAATCAGCCCCAGCATTTT.

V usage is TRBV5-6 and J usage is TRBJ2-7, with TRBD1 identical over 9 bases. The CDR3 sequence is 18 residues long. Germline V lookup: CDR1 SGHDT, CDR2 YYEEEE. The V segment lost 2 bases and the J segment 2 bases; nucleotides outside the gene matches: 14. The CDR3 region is CASSLSSAGTGKTYEQYF. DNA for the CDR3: TGTGCCAGCAGCTTATCCTCTGCCGGGACAGGGAAGACCTACGAGCAGTACTTC.

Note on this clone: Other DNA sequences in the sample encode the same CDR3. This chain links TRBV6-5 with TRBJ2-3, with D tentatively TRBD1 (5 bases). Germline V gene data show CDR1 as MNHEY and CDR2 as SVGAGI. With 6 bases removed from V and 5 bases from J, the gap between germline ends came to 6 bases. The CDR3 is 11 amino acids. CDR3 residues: CASRRGDTQYF. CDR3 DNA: TGTGCCAGCAGAAGGGGAGATACGCAGTATTTT.

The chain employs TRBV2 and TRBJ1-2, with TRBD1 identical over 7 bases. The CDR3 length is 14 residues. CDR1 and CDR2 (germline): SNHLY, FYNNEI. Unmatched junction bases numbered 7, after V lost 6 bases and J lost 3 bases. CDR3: CASRGDREDYGYTF. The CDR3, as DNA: TGTGCCAGCAGGGGTGACAGGGAGGACTATGGCTACACCTTC.

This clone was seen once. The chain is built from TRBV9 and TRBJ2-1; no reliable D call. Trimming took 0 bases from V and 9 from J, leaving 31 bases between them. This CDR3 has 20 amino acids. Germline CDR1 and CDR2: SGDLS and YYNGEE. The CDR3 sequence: CASSVECSRESDAYMSEQFF. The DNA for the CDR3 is TGTGCCAGCAGCGTAGAGTGCAGCAGAGAGTCCGACGCATATATGTCTGAGCAGTTCTTC. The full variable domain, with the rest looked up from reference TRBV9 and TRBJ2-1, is DSGVTQTPKHLITATGQRVTLRCSPRSGDLSVYWYQQSLDQGLQFLIQYYNGEERAKGNILERFSAQQFPDLHSELNLSSLELGDSALYFCASSVECSRESDAYMSEQFFGPGTRLTVL.

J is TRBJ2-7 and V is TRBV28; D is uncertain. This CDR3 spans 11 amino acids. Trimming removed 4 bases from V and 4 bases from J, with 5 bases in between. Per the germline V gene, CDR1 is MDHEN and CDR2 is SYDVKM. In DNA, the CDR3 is TGTGCCAGCAGTTGGGTGTACGAGCAGTACTTC. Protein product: CASSWVYEQYF.

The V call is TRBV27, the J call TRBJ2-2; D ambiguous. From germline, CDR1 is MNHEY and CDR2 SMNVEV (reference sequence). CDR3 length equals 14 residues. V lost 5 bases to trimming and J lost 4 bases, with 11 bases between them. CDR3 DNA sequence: TGTGCCAGCAGTCCATATGAGCGCACCGGGGAGCTGTTTTTT. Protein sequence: CASSPYERTGELFF.

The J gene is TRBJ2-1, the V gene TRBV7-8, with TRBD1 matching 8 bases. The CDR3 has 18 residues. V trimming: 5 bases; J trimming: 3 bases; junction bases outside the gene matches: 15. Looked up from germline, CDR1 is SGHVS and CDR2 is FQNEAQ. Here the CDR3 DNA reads TGTGCCAGCAGCCCCCAGCCCCCGGACAGGGTAGGCTACAATGAGCAGTTCTTC. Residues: CASSPQPPDRVGYNEQFF.

CDR3 sequence (DNA): TGTGCCAGCAGCTTAATAGAAAACTATGGCTACACCTTC. It specifies CASSLIENYGYTF. The gene calls are TRBV5-4 and TRBJ1-2; D is unresolved. This CDR3 comprises 13 residues. V lost 2 bases, J lost 2 bases, and 7 bases lay in between. Germline assignment: CDR1 SGHNT and CDR2 YYREEE (reference sequence).

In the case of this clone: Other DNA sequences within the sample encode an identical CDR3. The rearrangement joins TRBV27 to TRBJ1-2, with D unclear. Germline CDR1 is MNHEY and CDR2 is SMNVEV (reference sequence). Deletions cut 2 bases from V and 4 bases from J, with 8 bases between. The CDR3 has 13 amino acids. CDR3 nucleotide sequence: TGTGCCAGCAGTTTAGGGCTGCTCTATGGCTACACCTTC. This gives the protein CASSLGLLYGYTF.

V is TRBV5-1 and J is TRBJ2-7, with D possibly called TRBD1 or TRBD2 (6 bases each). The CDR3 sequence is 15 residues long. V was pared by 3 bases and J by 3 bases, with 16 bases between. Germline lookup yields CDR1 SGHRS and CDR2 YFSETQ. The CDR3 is CASSSEGHTFYEQYF. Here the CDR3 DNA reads TGCGCCAGCAGCTCGGAGGGACACACTTTCTACGAGCAGTACTTC.

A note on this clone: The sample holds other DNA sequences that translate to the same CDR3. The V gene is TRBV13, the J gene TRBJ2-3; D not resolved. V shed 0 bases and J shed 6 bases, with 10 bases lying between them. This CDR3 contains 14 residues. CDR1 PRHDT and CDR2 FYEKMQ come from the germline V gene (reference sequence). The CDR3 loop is CASSLGLVADTQYF. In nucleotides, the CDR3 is TGTGCCAGCAGCTTAGGGCTAGTCGCGGATACGCAGTATTTT.

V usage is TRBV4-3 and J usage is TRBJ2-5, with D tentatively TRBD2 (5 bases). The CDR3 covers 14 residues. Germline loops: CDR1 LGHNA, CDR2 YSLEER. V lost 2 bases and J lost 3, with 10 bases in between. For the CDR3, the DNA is TGCGCCAGCAGCCAAATACTAGGAAAAGAGACCCAGTACTTC. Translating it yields CASSQILGKETQYF.

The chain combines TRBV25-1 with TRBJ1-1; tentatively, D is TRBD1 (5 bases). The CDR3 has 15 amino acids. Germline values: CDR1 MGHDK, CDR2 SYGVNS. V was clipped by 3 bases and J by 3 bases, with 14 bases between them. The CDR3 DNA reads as TGTGCCAGCAGTGACCCCCCGACAGAAGACACTGAAGCTTTCTTT. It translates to CASSDPPTEDTEAFF.

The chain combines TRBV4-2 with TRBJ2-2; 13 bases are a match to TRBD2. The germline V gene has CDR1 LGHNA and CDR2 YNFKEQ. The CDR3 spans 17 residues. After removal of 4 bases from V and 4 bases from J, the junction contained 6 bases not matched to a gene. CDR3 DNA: TGTGCCAGCAGCCGCGGACTAGCGGGAGAGGCCACCGGGGAGCTGTTTTTT. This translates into CASSRGLAGEATGELFF.

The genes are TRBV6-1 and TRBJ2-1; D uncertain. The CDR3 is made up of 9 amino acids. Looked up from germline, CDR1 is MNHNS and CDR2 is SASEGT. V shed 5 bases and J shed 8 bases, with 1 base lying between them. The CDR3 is CASSHEQFF. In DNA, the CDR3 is TGTGCCAGCAGTCATGAGCAGTTCTTC.

CDR3 sequence (DNA): TGTGCCAGCTCACCGGGGGCCAGGCTAGCGGGAGCCTACGAGCAGTACTTC. Translation: CASSPGARLAGAYEQYF. The chain links TRBV18 to TRBJ2-7; 10 nucleotides line up with TRBD2. The V gene end was trimmed by 3 bases and the J gene end by 2 bases; junction bases not matched to a gene: 10. CDR1 and CDR2 from the germline V gene are KGHSH and LQKENI. This CDR3 has 17 amino acids.

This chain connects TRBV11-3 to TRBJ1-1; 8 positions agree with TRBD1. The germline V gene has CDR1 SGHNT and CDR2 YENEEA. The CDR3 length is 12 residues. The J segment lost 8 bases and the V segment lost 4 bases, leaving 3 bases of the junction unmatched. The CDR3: CASSSDRAEAFF. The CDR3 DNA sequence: TGTGCCAGCAGCTCGGACAGGGCCGAAGCTTTCTTT.

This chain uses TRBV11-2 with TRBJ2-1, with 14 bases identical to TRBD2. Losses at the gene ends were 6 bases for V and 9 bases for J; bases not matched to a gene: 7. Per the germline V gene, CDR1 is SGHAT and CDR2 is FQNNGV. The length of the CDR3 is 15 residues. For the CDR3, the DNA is TGTGCCAGCAGTAGTTCCGGACTAGCGGGAGGTGAGCAGTTCTTC. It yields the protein CASSSSGLAGGEQFF.

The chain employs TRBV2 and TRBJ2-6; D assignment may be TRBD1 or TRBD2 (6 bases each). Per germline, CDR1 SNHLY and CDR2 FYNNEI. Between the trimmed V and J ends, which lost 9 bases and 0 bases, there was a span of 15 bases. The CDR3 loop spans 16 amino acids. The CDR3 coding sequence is TGTGCCAGTCACCTCAGGGGAGGCTCTGGGGCCAACGTCCTGACTTTC. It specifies CASHLRGGSGANVLTF.